This T cell receptor (beta chain) appears in the sequencing data of a study of beta chain features in type 1 diabetes (dated by TCRdb to 2017 to 2018). With respect to the entire study: Patients and healthy donors did not differ in mean age, gender distribution, total cell number or subset yield. Regulatory and stem cell-like memory subsets were isolated from only 8 patients and roughly eight healthy donors, whereas naive and central memory subsets came from all 30 or so donors. A total of roughly 100 million sorted cells were examined across all samples, and a strong correlation was observed between cell number per subset and RNA yield. In the study, recently diagnosed type 1 diabetes patients and matched healthy donors were compared on the TCRB repertoires of their sorted circulating CD4+ T cell subsets. Overall study outcomes, separate from this receptor: Because small numbers of individuals were included in the HLA sub-analyses, any influence of HLA type on TCRB rearrangement was left unresolved. At VDJ recombination sites, patients with type 1 diabetes made fewer insertions and deleted more nucleotides, a pattern implying thymic rearrangement abnormalities. Shorter templates might have been favored by PCR, but patient and control samples were amplified and corrected together, so both groups would have been affected equally by any skew. The naive, central memory and regulatory TCRB repertoires appeared to resemble one another more closely among patients than among healthy donors. A moderate but significant shortening of TCRB CDR3 length was observed in type 1 diabetes patients in all four CD4+ subsets. Sequencing cDNA rather than genomic DNA could over-represent highly expressing activated cells, although activation and CD3 levels did not differ between groups.

A word on this clone: It lacks a known antigen. Base-call qualities are not available, and no considerably larger clone is one nucleotide away.

The CDR3, cysteine through phenylalanine, is 14 amino acids long. Only the CDR3 portion is preserved as DNA: 42 bases, with reading frame beginning at the first base. The germline V gene (reference sequence) gives CDR1 as MNHEY and CDR2 as SMNVEV. For this chain, trimming is 7 bases at the V end and 9 bases at the J end, and the number of junction bases without a gene match is 8. All of the isolated RNA was reverse transcribed with the High Capacity cDNA Reverse Transcription Kit, so expressed TCRB transcripts were sequenced. For stem cell-like memory T cell samples, survey-depth immunoSEQ sequencing was used, averaging approximately 1 million total reads per sample. After sorted cells were lysed in RLT buffer, RNA was extracted with DNase-treated RNeasy Micro or Mini kits, with the choice depending on cell number. Each cell subset was processed on its own to prevent cross-contamination, while patient and healthy donor samples were processed together. The immunoSEQ multiplex PCR was used to amplify TCRB sequences from cDNA, generating 87-bp fragments that spanned the CDR3 region. Amplicons were sequenced on the Illumina HiSeq platform. The authors processed their data as follows. Synthetic template baselines were used to correct PCR bias computationally, reads within Hamming distance 2 were collapsed, and singletons that could not be merged were discarded. Reads were aligned to IMGT to assign V, D and J genes, CDR3 length, and insertions or deletions at six rearrangement sites. Within each subset, clonotype counts were normalized to the number of sorted cells before true diversity and Gini coefficients were calculated with the tcR R package. Repertoire sharing was quantified using the overlap coefficient calculated on TCRB nucleotide sequences. The immuneACCESS repertoire file appears here via TCRdb, limited to in-frame rearrangements. These files lack a portion of the clones; in checked studies, under half of the deficit traces to unresolved V genes, and the cause of the others is not known. The V and J calls and the clone size are those of that table, but D and trimming were determined from the DNA. The sample has roughly 45,000 clones on record, 50% of them singletons. The leading ten clones occupy roughly 0.25% of the sample.

Each donor gave one peripheral blood draw, approximately 0.11 L on average, collected into heparinised tubes. A BD FACSAria II and a panel including CD45RO, CCR7, CD25, CD127, CD95 and CD27 were used to sort naive, central memory, regulatory and stem cell-like memory CD4+ T cells. A purity above 95% was achieved for all sorted populations. PBMCs were isolated right away by Lymphoprep density gradient centrifugation and were stained directly, without culture. So that batch effects would be minimized, each experiment stained and sorted samples in pairs, pairing one healthy donor with one patient. The clonotype originates from a woman aged 25 to 39 in good health. The chain joins TRBV27 to TRBJ2-1; 11 of the junction bases match TRBD1. Source material: stem cell memory CD4+ T cells from blood. The meaning of the sample's cell subset or site label: stem cell-like memory CD4+ T cells. The DNA reads as follows: TGTGCCAGCAATAGACGGGACAGGGGGGTTGAGCAGTTCTTC. It specifies CASNRRDRGVEQFF.